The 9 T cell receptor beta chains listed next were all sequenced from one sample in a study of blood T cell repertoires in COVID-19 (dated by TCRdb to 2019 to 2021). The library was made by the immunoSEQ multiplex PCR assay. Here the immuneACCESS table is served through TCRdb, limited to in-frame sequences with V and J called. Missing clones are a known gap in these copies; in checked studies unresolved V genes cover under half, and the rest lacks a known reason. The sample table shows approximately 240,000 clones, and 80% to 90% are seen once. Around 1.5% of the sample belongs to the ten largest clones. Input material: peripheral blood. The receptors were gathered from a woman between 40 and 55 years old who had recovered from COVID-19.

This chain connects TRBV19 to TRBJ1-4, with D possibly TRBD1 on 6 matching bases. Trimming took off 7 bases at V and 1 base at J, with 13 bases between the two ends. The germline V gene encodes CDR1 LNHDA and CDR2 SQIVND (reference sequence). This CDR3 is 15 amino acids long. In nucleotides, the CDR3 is TGTGCCAGTACGGACAGCGGTTTAACTAATGAAAAACTGTTTTTT. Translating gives CASTDSGLTNEKLFF.

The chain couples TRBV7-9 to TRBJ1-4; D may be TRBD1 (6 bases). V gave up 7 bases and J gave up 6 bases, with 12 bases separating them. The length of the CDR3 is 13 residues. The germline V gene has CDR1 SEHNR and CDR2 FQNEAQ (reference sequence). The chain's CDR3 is CASTQQGYEKLFF. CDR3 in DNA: TGTGCCAGCACCCAACAGGGATATGAAAAACTGTTTTTT.

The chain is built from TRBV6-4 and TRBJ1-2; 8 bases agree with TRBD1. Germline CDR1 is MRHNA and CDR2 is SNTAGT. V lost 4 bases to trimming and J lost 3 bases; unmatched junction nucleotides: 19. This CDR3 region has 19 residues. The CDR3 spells CASSGQRGTGDPEDYGYTF. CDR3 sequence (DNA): TGTGCCAGCAGTGGCCAAAGGGGGACAGGCGATCCCGAGGACTATGGCTACACCTTC.

CDR3 amino acids: CAGSQGARHEKLFF. The CDR3 bases are TGTGCCGGATCACAGGGGGCCCGTCACGAAAAACTGTTTTTT. This chain uses TRBV28 with TRBJ1-4; 9 bases map to TRBD1. This CDR3 has 14 amino acids. J gave up 8 bases and V 11 bases, and 12 bases lay outside the gene matches. Germline V CDR1 and CDR2: MDHEN, SYDVKM. The whole variable domain, remainder taken from reference TRBV28 and TRBJ1-4, is DVKVTQSSRYLVKRTGEKVFLECVQDMDHENMFWYRQDPGLGLRLIYFSYDVKMKEKGDIPEGYSVSREKKERFSLILESASTNQTSMYLCAGSQGARHEKLFFGSGTQLSVL.

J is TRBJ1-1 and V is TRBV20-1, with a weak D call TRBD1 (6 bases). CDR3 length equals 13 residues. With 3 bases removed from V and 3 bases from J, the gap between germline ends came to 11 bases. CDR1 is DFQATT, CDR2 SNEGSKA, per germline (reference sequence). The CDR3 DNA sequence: TGCAGTGCTAGTAGGGGGAGCGACACTGAAGCTTTCTTT. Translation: CSASRGSDTEAFF.

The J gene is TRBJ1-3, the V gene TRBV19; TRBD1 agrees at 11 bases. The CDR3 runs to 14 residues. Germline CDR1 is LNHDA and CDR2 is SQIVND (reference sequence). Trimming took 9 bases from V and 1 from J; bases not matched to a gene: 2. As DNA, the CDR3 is TGTGCCAGCGGACAGGGGGCTTCTGGAAACACCATATATTTT. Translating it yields CASGQGASGNTIYF. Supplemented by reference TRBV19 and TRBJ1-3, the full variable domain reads DGGITQSPKYLFRKEGQNVTLSCEQNLNHDAMYWYRQDPGQGLRLIYYSQIVNDFQKGDIAEGYSVSREKKESFPLTVTSAQKNPTAFYLCASGQGASGNTIYFGEGSWLTVV.

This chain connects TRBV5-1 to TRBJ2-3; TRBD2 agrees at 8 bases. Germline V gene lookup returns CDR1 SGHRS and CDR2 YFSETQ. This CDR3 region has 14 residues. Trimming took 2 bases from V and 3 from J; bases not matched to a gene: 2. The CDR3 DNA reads TGCGCCAGCAGCTTCGGGGGGGCAACAGATACGCAGTATTTT. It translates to CASSFGGATDTQYF.

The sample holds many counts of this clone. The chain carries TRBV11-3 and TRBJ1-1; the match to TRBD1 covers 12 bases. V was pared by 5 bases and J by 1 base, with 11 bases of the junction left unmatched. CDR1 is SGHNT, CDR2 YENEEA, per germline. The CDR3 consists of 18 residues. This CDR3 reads CASSPREGQGAANTEAFF. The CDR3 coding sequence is TGTGCCAGCAGCCCACGGGAGGGACAGGGGGCGGCGAACACTGAAGCTTTCTTT.

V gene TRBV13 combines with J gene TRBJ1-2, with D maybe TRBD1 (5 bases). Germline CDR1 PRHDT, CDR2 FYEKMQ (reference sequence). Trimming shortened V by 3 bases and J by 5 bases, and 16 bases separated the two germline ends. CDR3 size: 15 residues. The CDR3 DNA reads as TGTGCCAGCAGCTTTAATCCAACGGAGGGGTATGGCTACACCTTC. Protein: CASSFNPTEGYGYTF.